Shown below are 16 T cell receptor beta chains from a single sample sequenced in a study of blood T cell repertoires in COVID-19. Generated by immunoSEQ multiplex PCR, the TCRdb table keeps only in-frame clones and is missing some. The repertoire holds hundreds of thousands of clones, with approximately 88% as singletons. Sequenced input: PBMCs or T cells enriched from blood (not recorded which). Source of these receptors: a woman aged 18-29 years who had recovered from COVID-19.

The V gene is TRBV10-3, the J gene TRBJ2-7, with TRBD2 matching over 9 bases. V dropped 4 bases and J dropped 1; count of bases not matched to a gene: 2. The CDR3 contains 14 residues. CDR1 and CDR2 (germline): ENHRY, SYGVKD. The CDR3 protein is CAISGSGRSYEQYF. The CDR3 coding sequence is TGTGCCATCAGTGGCAGCGGGAGGTCCTACGAGCAGTACTTC.

The chain recombines TRBV28 with TRBJ1-2, with unresolved D. Trimming shortened V by 5 bases and J by 6 bases, and 16 bases separated the two germline ends. Germline CDR1 and CDR2: MDHEN and SYDVKM. There are 14 residues in the CDR3. This chain's CDR3 is CASSTPLPLDGYTF. CDR3 coding DNA: TGTGCCAGCAGTACTCCCCTCCCGCTGGATGGCTACACCTTC.

The chain joins TRBV7-2 to TRBJ1-2; D remains unclear. Germline V gene data show CDR1 as SGHTA and CDR2 as FQGNSA. V was pared by 4 bases and J by 7 bases, with 19 bases between. This CDR3 has 15 amino acids. The CDR3 reads CASSSDGARSGGYTF. The CDR3 nucleotides read TGTGCCAGCAGCTCAGACGGCGCCCGTTCGGGTGGCTACACCTTC.

The chain joins TRBV7-9 to TRBJ1-1, with a possible D match to TRBD1 (5 bases). Trimming left V 3 bases short and J 3 bases short, with 14 bases between. The CDR3 consists of 15 residues. Germline V CDR1 and CDR2: SEHNR, FQNEAQ (reference sequence). The CDR3 region is CASSFGASVDTEAFF. CDR3 sequence (DNA): TGTGCCAGCAGCTTTGGGGCTTCGGTTGACACTGAAGCTTTCTTT.

V gene TRBV2 combines with J gene TRBJ1-1; D gene uncertain. The V and J ends lost 9 bases and 5 bases respectively, with 16 bases between them. The V gene's germline CDR1 is SNHLY and CDR2 FYNNEI. The CDR3 is made up of 13 amino acids. The DNA for the CDR3 is TGTGCCAGACTGGTCTTTCGAGATACTGAAGCTTTCTTT. As protein: CARLVFRDTEAFF.

This chain connects TRBV7-2 to TRBJ2-3; maybe TRBD1 (6 bases). This CDR3 contains 16 residues. Trimming removed 1 base at V and 2 bases at J, with 13 bases between. Germline-derived CDR1 and CDR2 are SGHTA and FQGNSA. The CDR3 DNA is TGTGCCAGCAGCTTAGTTTGGGGGCTCGTCACAGATACGCAGTATTTT. Encoded protein: CASSLVWGLVTDTQYF.

The genes are TRBV5-1 and TRBJ1-2, with TRBD1 matching 7 bases. V dropped 0 bases and J dropped 4; count of bases not matched to a gene: 6. This CDR3 has 15 amino acids. Germline CDR1 reads SGHRS; CDR2 reads YFSETQ. The DNA of the CDR3 is TGCGCCAGCAGCTTGGCCCCGGGACAGTTCTATGGCTACACCTTC. Residues: CASSLAPGQFYGYTF. The whole variable domain, filled in from reference TRBV5-1 and TRBJ1-2, reads KAGVTQTPRYLIKTRGQQVTLSCSPISGHRSVSWYQQTPGQGLQFLFEYFSETQRNKGNFPGRFSGRQFSNSRSEMNVSTLELGDSALYLCASSLAPGQFYGYTFGSGTRLTVV.

The CDR3 loop is CASSSTNLGTKRTQETQYF. CDR3 nucleotides: TGTGCCAGCAGCTCCACCAACCTCGGGACAAAACGGACCCAAGAGACCCAGTACTTC. The V call is TRBV7-2, the J call TRBJ2-5; a possible D gene is TRBD1 (6 bases). CDR1 SGHTA and CDR2 FQGNSA come from the germline V gene. V was clipped by 4 bases and J by 1 base, with 25 bases between them. This CDR3 region has 19 residues. The whole variable domain, filled in from reference TRBV7-2 and TRBJ2-5, reads GAGVSQSPSNKVTEKGKDVELRCDPISGHTALYWYRQSLGQGLEFLIYFQGNSAPDKSGLPSDRFSAERTGGSVSTLTIQRTQQEDSAVYLCASSSTNLGTKRTQETQYFGPGTRLLVL.

The J gene is TRBJ2-7, the V gene TRBV27; TRBD1 matches at 8 bases. V lost 5 bases, J lost 6 bases, and 12 bases stayed unmatched. CDR1 MNHEY and CDR2 SMNVEV come from the germline V gene (reference sequence). This CDR3 is 15 amino acids long. CDR3 sequence reads: CASSPDATGAGEQYF. CDR3 sequence (DNA): TGTGCCAGCAGTCCTGACGCGACAGGGGCGGGCGAGCAGTACTTC.

A word on this clone: At one of its ends the junction is not consistent with the germline gene, which may arise from a read error. J is TRBJ1-6 and V is TRBV5-6; no firm D call. From germline, CDR1 is SGHDT and CDR2 YYEEEE. This CDR3 has 13 amino acids. The CDR3 coding sequence is TGTGCCAGCAGCTTGTTTTATAGTTCACCCCTCCACTTT. Protein product: CASSLFYSSPLHF. Using reference TRBV5-6 and TRBJ1-6 for the parts outside the CDR3, the full variable domain is DAGVTQSPTHLIKTRGQQVTLRCSPKSGHDTVSWYQQALGQGPQFIFQYYEEEERQRGNFPDRFSGHQFPNYSSELNVNALLLGDSALYLCASSLFYSSPLHFGNGTRLTVT.

V gene TRBV27 combines with J gene TRBJ2-2; D gene ambiguous. Between the trimmed V and J ends, which lost 0 bases and 6 bases, there was a span of 8 bases. CDR1 is MNHEY, CDR2 SMNVEV, per germline (reference sequence). This CDR3 is built from 14 residues. CDR3 sequence reads: CASSLSPPAGELFF. In nucleotides, the CDR3 is TGTGCCAGCAGTTTATCCCCACCAGCCGGGGAGCTGTTTTTT.

The chain has TRBV4-2 and TRBJ2-4, with D possibly matching TRBD1 (5 bases). The ends were cut back, 1 base at V and 4 bases at J, with 11 bases in the middle. Per the germline V gene, CDR1 is LGHNA and CDR2 is YNFKEQ. CDR3 length: 15 residues. The CDR3 DNA reads TGTGCCAGCAGCCAAGTAGTGAGACAGAAAAACATTCAGTACTTC. This codes for CASSQVVRQKNIQYF.

CDR3 protein: CASTPWTSGSNEQFF. CDR3 DNA: TGTGCCAGCACCCCATGGACTAGCGGGAGCAATGAGCAGTTCTTC. V usage is TRBV27 and J usage is TRBJ2-1; 13 bases fit TRBD2. The CDR3 has 15 residues. The germline gives CDR1 MNHEY, CDR2 SMNVEV (reference sequence). After removal of 7 bases from V and 6 bases from J, the junction contained 6 bases not matched to a gene.

The chain uses TRBV7-2 and TRBJ2-3; D may be TRBD2 (5 bases). V was clipped by 3 bases and J by 6 bases, with 10 bases between them. CDR1 and CDR2 from the germline V gene are SGHTA and FQGNSA. The CDR3 has 13 residues. CDR3 coding DNA: TGTGCCAGCAGCTTCGGGGTGGACGATACGCAGTATTTT. Amino acids: CASSFGVDDTQYF.

The gene calls are TRBV6-4 and TRBJ2-5, with 12 bases matching TRBD2. Trimming at V came to 3 bases and at J to 5 bases, leaving 10 bases not matched to a gene. Germline assignment: CDR1 MRHNA and CDR2 SNTAGT. The CDR3 has 17 amino acids. This CDR3 reads CASSDYGLAGSKETQYF. CDR3 in DNA: TGTGCCAGCAGTGATTATGGACTAGCGGGAAGTAAGGAGACCCAGTACTTC.

The chain links TRBV18 to TRBJ1-1; the D gene is possibly TRBD1 (5 bases). The V gene lost 8 bases and the J gene lost 1 base, with 11 bases spanning the gap. CDR3 length equals 13 residues. The germline V gene encodes CDR1 KGHSH and CDR2 LQKENI. The CDR3 DNA is TGTGCCAGCCGCGGGGGGGAGAACACTGAAGCTTTCTTT. Protein: CASRGGENTEAFF.